The 18 T cell receptor beta chains below all came from one sample that was sequenced in a study of CD8 T cells in ankylosing spondylitis. TCRdb called the 5' RACE reads again in MiXCR, with one record for every CDR3 protein. Of 150,000 to 200,000 distinct CDR3 sequences listed, 18% are singletons. Material: blood, either unsorted or a sorted T cell fraction (not recorded which). The receptors come from a male donor with ankylosing spondylitis or in good health (not recorded which).

The genes are TRBV7-9 and TRBJ2-3; D gene ambiguous. The germline V and J ends were trimmed by 3 bases and 4 bases, with 11 bases remaining between them. The CDR3 totals 14 residues. Germline V gene lookup returns CDR1 SEHNR and CDR2 FQNEAQ (reference sequence). The CDR3 here is CASSLSHSPDTQYF. The DNA of the CDR3 is TGTGCCAGCAGCTTGAGCCACTCGCCAGATACGCAGTATTTT.

This clonotype was seen many times. V gene TRBV3-1 combines with J gene TRBJ2-7; TRBD2 aligns across 12 bases. Trimming took 6 bases from V and 3 from J; bases not matched to a gene: 6. Germline CDR1 LGHDT, CDR2 YNNKEL (reference sequence). CDR3 length equals 15 residues. CDR3 nucleotides: TGTGCCAGCAGTTCGACTAGCGGGAGCATCTACGAGCAGTACTTC. Residues: CASSSTSGSIYEQYF.

The chain uses TRBV29-1 and TRBJ2-7; TRBD2 is a possible D gene (7 bases). Germline lookup yields CDR1 SQVTM and CDR2 ANQGSEA. V was cut by 0 bases and J by 2 bases, with 14 bases left in between. The CDR3 covers 15 residues. The CDR3 reads CSVEERGRGTYEQYF. CDR3 nucleotide sequence: TGCAGCGTTGAAGAACGTGGGAGGGGGACCTACGAGCAGTACTTC.

This clonotype was detected a few times. This chain joins TRBV12-3 or TRBV12-4 and TRBJ1-3; D remains ambiguous. V was cut by 3 bases and J by 1 base, with 13 bases left in between. This CDR3 is 16 amino acids long. The CDR3 sequence: CASSFLRRVSGNTIYF. CDR3 nucleotides: TGTGCCAGCAGTTTCCTCAGAAGGGTATCTGGAAACACCATATATTTT.

This clonotype occurred many times. The chain employs TRBV27 and TRBJ2-7; TRBD2 aligns across 10 bases. Germline V CDR1 and CDR2: MNHEY, SMNVEV (reference sequence). The CDR3 runs 15 residues. The trim removed 4 bases at V and 6 bases at J, leaving 9 bases unmatched. CDR3 DNA sequence: TGTGCCAGCAGTTACCAGCACCTAGCGGGAGCCGAGCAGTACTTC. Protein: CASSYQHLAGAEQYF.

The table lists this clonotype with a few counts. This chain links TRBV23-1 with TRBJ2-7; D remains ambiguous. TRBV23-1 is filed as an ORF, its function uncertain. This CDR3 is 13 amino acids long. The V and J ends lost 1 base and 2 bases respectively, with 6 bases between them. The CDR3 loop reads CASSQWVTYEQYF. The CDR3 DNA follows: TGCGCCAGCAGTCAATGGGTAACCTACGAGCAGTACTTC.

The CDR3 DNA reads TGTGCCAGCAGTCCTCAAGACAGGGCTAACACCGGGGAGCTGTTTTTT. It specifies CASSPQDRANTGELFF. The chain links TRBV28 to TRBJ2-2; 7 nucleotides agree with TRBD1. Per the germline V gene, CDR1 is MDHEN and CDR2 is SYDVKM. V lost 5 bases, J lost 2 bases, and 8 bases stayed unmatched. The CDR3 extends over 16 amino acids.

In its sample, this clonotype was seen many times. The chain is built from TRBV12-3 or TRBV12-4 and TRBJ2-5, with D maybe TRBD1 (6 bases). V was shortened by 2 bases and J by 2 bases, with 12 bases between the two germline ends. The CDR3 runs to 15 residues. In nucleotides, the CDR3 is TGTGCCAGCAGTTTACTGGGGGCGCCACAAGAGACCCAGTACTTC. This gives the protein CASSLLGAPQETQYF.

This clonotype occurred a few times. The V and J genes are TRBV6-1 and TRBJ2-2; D is possibly TRBD2 (5 bases). Germline lookup yields CDR1 MNHNS and CDR2 SASEGT. The CDR3 spans 15 residues. V lost 6 bases and J 3 bases, leaving 14 bases between the germline ends. CDR3 bases: TGTGCCAGCAGCCGGGATACTTTGGACACCGGGGAGCTGTTTTTT. This codes for CASSRDTLDTGELFF.

This clonotype was detected ten times or more. This chain uses TRBV5-1 with TRBJ2-7; 8 nucleotides agree with TRBD1. Germline V gene data show CDR1 as SGHRS and CDR2 as YFSETQ. The CDR3 has 14 residues. Germline trimming cut 6 bases from V and 2 bases from J; bases unmatched to any gene: 7. The CDR3 nucleotides are TGCGCCAGCACCCCCGGGACAGGAGCCTACGAGCAGTACTTC. Protein product: CASTPGTGAYEQYF.

This clonotype was picked up many times. The J gene is TRBJ1-1, the V gene TRBV10-3, with TRBD1 matching over 7 bases. Germline V lookup: CDR1 ENHRY, CDR2 SYGVKD. CDR3 length: 15 amino acids. After removal of 3 bases from V and 4 bases from J, the junction contained 8 bases not matched to a gene. The CDR3 coding sequence is TGTGCCATCAGTGAACGGGGAGGGGGCTCCACTGAAGCTTTCTTT. Its translation: CAISERGGGSTEAFF.

This clonotype appeared a few times. The chain joins TRBV5-6 to TRBJ2-6; 10 bases match TRBD1. From germline, CDR1 is SGHDT and CDR2 YYEEEE. The CDR3 extends over 18 amino acids. Germline trimming cut 2 bases from V and 1 base from J; bases unmatched to any gene: 6. The CDR3 reads CASSFGTGAGSGANVLTF. The CDR3 DNA is TGTGCCAGCAGCTTTGGGACAGGGGCAGGGTCTGGGGCCAACGTCCTGACTTTC.

This clonotype came up a few times. Sequence at one end of the junction differs from germline and may be a read error. The V call is TRBV2, the J call TRBJ2-6; D is possibly TRBD1 (6 bases). Germline V lookup: CDR1 SNHLY, CDR2 FYNNEI. The CDR3 covers 18 residues. CDR3 amino acids: CARSAVERGTTGANVLTF. The CDR3 coding sequence is TGTGCCCGCAGTGCTGTCGAAAGGGGGACAACTGGGGCCAACGTCCTGACTTTC.

This clonotype was seen many times. The chain uses TRBV24-1 and TRBJ2-2; 10 bases are shared with TRBD2. The CDR3 loop spans 17 amino acids. The V and J ends lost 4 bases and 0 bases, in that order; junction bases with no gene match: 4. Germline-derived CDR1 and CDR2 are KGHDR and SFDVKD. CDR3 bases: TGTGCCACCAGTGACCCTAGCGGGAGCCCGAACACCGGGGAGCTGTTTTTT. Translation gives CATSDPSGSPNTGELFF.

This clonotype was recorded at least ten times. This sequence joins TRBV5-1 and TRBJ2-3; 9 nucleotides match TRBD2. This CDR3 comprises 15 residues. Germline CDR1 SGHRS, CDR2 YFSETQ. Trimming cost V 4 bases and J 6 bases; bases outside gene matches: 9. CDR3 region: CASSPPSGIGDTQYF. The CDR3, as DNA: TGCGCCAGCAGCCCCCCTAGCGGGATAGGGGATACGCAGTATTTT.

On this clonotype itself: One junction end disagrees with the germline gene, perhaps due to a read error. The rearrangement joins TRBV7-6 to TRBJ2-2, with D possibly called TRBD1 or TRBD2 (5 bases each). CDR3 length: 13 residues. The V gene's germline CDR1 is SGHVS and CDR2 FNYEAQ. CDR3 residues: CASSPMDPGRPIF. Written as DNA, the CDR3 is TGTGCCAGCAGCCCGATGGACCCGGGACGGCCGATTTTT.

J is TRBJ2-1 and V is TRBV11-2; D is undetermined. This CDR3 region has 12 residues. The germline gives CDR1 SGHAT, CDR2 FQNNGV. V was cut by 5 bases and J by 12 bases, with 14 bases left in between. The CDR3 sequence is CASSPVTLWQFF. For the CDR3, the DNA is TGTGCCAGCAGCCCCGTAACTCTCTGGCAGTTCTTC. Combining the CDR3 with reference TRBV11-2 and TRBJ2-1 gives the whole variable domain EAGVAQSPRYKIIEKRQSVAFWCNPISGHATLYWYQQILGQGPKLLIQFQNNGVVDDSQLPKDRFSAERLKGVDSTLKIQPAKLEDSAVYLCASSPVTLWQFFGPGTRLTVL.

This clonotype was counted many times. The chain recombines TRBV12-3 or TRBV12-4 with TRBJ2-7; TRBD1 agrees at 8 bases. V lost 6 bases, J lost 1 base, and 5 bases stayed unmatched. The CDR3 extends over 14 amino acids. CDR3 amino acids: CASRGRDRSYEQYF. In nucleotides, the CDR3 is TGTGCCAGCAGGGGCCGGGACAGGTCCTACGAGCAGTACTTC.